This T cell receptor (beta chain) was sequenced for a study of CD8 T cells in ankylosing spondylitis (dated by TCRdb to 2016 to 2017). Background on the whole study: The study set out to find disease-linked TCR variants by profiling T cell receptor beta repertoires in ankylosing spondylitis patients and healthy donors. The full study cohort was made up of 20 to 25 ankylosing spondylitis patients and about a hundred healthy donors. Peripheral blood samples were taken, and synovial fluid was additionally collected from ankylosing spondylitis patients.

General study outcomes and caveats: Significant enrichment of the disease-linked clones was reported in matched synovial fluid samples from ankylosing spondylitis patients. Some motif variants had previously been reported in the synovial fluid and blood of reactive arthritis patients, which suggests shared mechanisms of disease initiation. The disease-linked clones showed a CD8+ phenotype and occurred at relatively low frequencies in peripheral blood. Blood from ankylosing spondylitis patients appeared to be characterized by a TCR beta motif composed of 7 to 9 highly homologous amino acid variants.

A distance of 18 bases separates the germline ends of V and J, which lose 6 bases and 7 bases respectively. From the cysteine up to the phenylalanine, the CDR3 has a length of 14 residues. Only the CDR3 DNA stays, 42 bases, in frame from base 1. Turning to this clonotype: Its antigen specificity is not known. No per-base quality is available; no much larger clone lies one base away.

Sequencing instrument: Illumina HiSeq 2500. TCR beta libraries were prepared by quantitative 5'-RACE with molecular barcodes. The study's processing was this. Disease-linked TCR variants were identified with a new computational method built on a probabilistic model of VDJ rearrangement. TCRdb reworked the public reads: Q25 trimming with fastp, MiXCR clone assembly, productive beta chains retained. Each CDR3 protein appears once, grouped with its most common genes and DNA. The V and J calls here are based on TCRdb, not the publication. Here the sample has around 890,000 distinct CDR3 sequences; 12% occur a single time. The ten largest account for about 0.49% of the sample.

Sample: blood, either unsorted or a sorted T cell fraction (not recorded which). This sequence was found in a male donor with ankylosing spondylitis. The chain couples TRBV12-3 or TRBV12-4 to TRBJ1-2, with no confident D gene call. The CDR3 region has the sequence CASSNRATKGGYTF. The DNA sequence is TGTGCCAGCAGCAACCGGGCTACGAAGGGTGGCTACACCTTC.